One and the same sample provided the 10 T cell receptor beta chains below, sequenced in a study of control samples from healthy donors and cancer patients. Here immunoSEQ multiplex PCR was the method, and the copy in TCRdb shows in-frame clones only, minus some. Among 45,000 to 55,000 clones, roughly 94% were seen once, and the ten largest hold 2.4%. Input material: blood. The receptors here all came from a man aged 25 to 40 in good health.

This clone was counted a single time. This chain joins TRBV13 and TRBJ2-2, with 11 positions matching TRBD1. The junction had 3 bases not matched to a gene; V was cut back by 0 bases and J by 3 bases. Germline CDR1 reads PRHDT; CDR2 reads FYEKMQ (reference sequence). The length of the CDR3 is 17 residues. CDR3 DNA: TGTGCCAGCAGCTTAGGCCTGGGACAGGGGGACACCGGGGAGCTGTTTTTT. This encodes CASSLGLGQGDTGELFF.

J is TRBJ2-3 and V is TRBV11-2; 7 nucleotides line up with TRBD2. The germline V gene encodes CDR1 SGHAT and CDR2 FQNNGV. The CDR3 has 14 residues. V gave up 5 bases and J gave up 2 bases; unmatched junction bases: 4. CDR3 in amino acids: CASSREGPTDTQYF. The DNA for the CDR3 is TGTGCCAGCAGCAGGGAGGGACCCACAGATACGCAGTATTTT.

The V call is TRBV5-4, the J call TRBJ2-7; a weak D match, TRBD1 (6 bases). The V gene's germline CDR1 is SGHNT and CDR2 YYREEE (reference sequence). V lost 4 bases to trimming and J lost 0 bases, with 14 bases between them. The length of the CDR3 is 15 residues. The chain's CDR3 is CASSRNGDNSYEQYF. The CDR3 DNA reads TGTGCCAGCAGCCGGAACGGGGACAACTCCTACGAGCAGTACTTC. The entire variable domain, with the rest obtained from reference TRBV5-4 and TRBJ2-7, is as follows: ETGVTQSPTHLIKTRGQQVTLRCSSQSGHNTVSWYQQALGQGPQFIFQYYREEENGRGNFPPRFSGLQFPNYSSELNVNALELDDSALYLCASSRNGDNSYEQYFGPGTRLTVT.

CDR3 sequence (DNA): TGTGCCAGCAGCCAGGGTAGCGACATTCAGTACTTC. This gives the protein CASSQGSDIQYF. J is TRBJ2-4 and V is TRBV3-1 (or the pseudogene TRBV3-2), with D perhaps TRBD2 (5 bases). Germline-derived CDR1 and CDR2 are LGHDT and YNNKEL (reference sequence). The CDR3 has 12 residues. V dropped 3 bases and J dropped 8 bases, with 8 bases sitting between them.

The chain employs TRBV6-1 and TRBJ2-1; tentative D call: TRBD2 (5 bases). V was shortened by 2 bases and J by 8 bases, with 10 bases between the two germline ends. CDR1 MNHNS and CDR2 SASEGT come from the germline V gene. The CDR3 covers 13 residues. The CDR3: CASSESDWYEQFF. DNA for the CDR3: TGTGCCAGCAGTGAATCGGACTGGTATGAGCAGTTCTTC.

The chain recombines TRBV7-9 with TRBJ2-7; TRBD1 agrees at 8 bases. CDR1 and CDR2 from the germline V gene are SEHNR and FQNEAQ (reference sequence). The CDR3 has 16 amino acids. Trimming cost V 5 bases and J 3 bases; bases outside gene matches: 12. CDR3 protein: CASSPPYRQGIYEQYF. DNA for the CDR3: TGTGCCAGCAGCCCCCCTTATCGACAGGGGATCTACGAGCAGTACTTC.

The gene calls are TRBV3-1 (or the pseudogene TRBV3-2) and TRBJ1-1; no firm D call. In germline, CDR1 is LGHDT, CDR2 YNNKEL (reference sequence). The ends were cut back, 0 bases at V and 6 bases at J, with 11 bases in the middle. This CDR3 contains 14 residues. The DNA for the CDR3 is TGTGCCAGCAGCCAAGAACATGTGAGCCCTGAAGCTTTCTTT. Its protein is CASSQEHVSPEAFF.

The chain recombines TRBV7-6 with TRBJ2-3; D might be TRBD2 (5 bases). Trimming took off 4 bases at V and 4 bases at J, with 6 bases between the two ends. Germline CDR1 SGHVS, CDR2 FNYEAQ. The CDR3 sequence is 12 residues long. DNA for the CDR3: TGTGCCAGCAGCTCCGGGGCAGATACGCAGTATTTT. It yields the protein CASSSGADTQYF. The variable domain in full, completed from reference TRBV7-6 and TRBJ2-3, reads GAGVSQSPRYKVTKRGQDVALRCDPISGHVSLYWYRQALGQGPEFLTYFNYEAQQDKSGLPNDRFSAERPEGSISTLTIQRTEQRDSAMYRCASSSGADTQYFGPGTRLTVL.

This chain links TRBV30 with TRBJ1-2, with D uncertain. The CDR3 sequence is 14 residues long. V lost 2 bases and J 0 bases, leaving 10 bases between the germline ends. Germline CDR1 and CDR2: GTSNPN and SVGIG (reference sequence). The DNA for the CDR3 is TGTGCCTGGAGTTTCGATATTTCTAACTATGGCTACACCTTC. Translated, it gives CAWSFDISNYGYTF.

The chain links TRBV7-2 to TRBJ1-5, with 7 bases lining up with TRBD1. The CDR3 has 15 amino acids. The germline gives CDR1 SGHTA, CDR2 FQGNSA. The V and J ends lost 1 base and 3 bases, in that order; junction bases with no gene match: 3. CDR3 sequence reads: CASSLVTGDNQPQHF. The DNA for the CDR3 is TGTGCCAGCAGCTTAGTTACAGGGGACAATCAGCCCCAGCATTTT.